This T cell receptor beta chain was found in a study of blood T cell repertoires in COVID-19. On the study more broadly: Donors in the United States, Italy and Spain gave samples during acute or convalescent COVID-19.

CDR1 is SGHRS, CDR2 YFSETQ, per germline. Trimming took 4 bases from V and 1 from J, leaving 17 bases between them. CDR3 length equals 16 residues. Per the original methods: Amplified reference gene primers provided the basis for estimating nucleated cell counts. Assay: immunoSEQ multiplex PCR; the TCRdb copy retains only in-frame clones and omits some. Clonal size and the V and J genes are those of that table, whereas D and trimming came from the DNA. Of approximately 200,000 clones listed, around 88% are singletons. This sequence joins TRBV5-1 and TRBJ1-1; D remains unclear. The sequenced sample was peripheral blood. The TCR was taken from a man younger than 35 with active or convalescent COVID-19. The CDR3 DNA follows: TGCGCCAGCAGCGCCCCGGCAGGACGGGGGAACACTGAAGCTTTCTTT. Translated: CASSAPAGRGNTEAFF.